The rows below give T cell receptor beta chains drawn from one sample of a study of T-cell reconstitution after alpha-beta-depleted transplantation in children. Each CDR3 protein gets one entry after TCRdb re-called the PCR reads with MiXCR. This table has a few hundred thousand distinct CDR3 sequences, roughly an eighth appearing once. The source material was PBMCs from the stem cell graft donor, sampled from the stem cell graft. These receptors all stem from a human donor who donated a stem cell graft to a child with combined immunodeficiency. The CDR3 runs from the conserved cysteine through the conserved F or W. The order of the fields is V gene, clone size, D gene, J gene, CDR3 protein, CDR3 DNA. A D gene is named only where the DNA matches it firmly. Clone size, where shown, is once, few, many, or a class for clones that have expanded.

TRBV20-1,.,TRBD1,TRBJ2-7,CSARPGTGASYEQYF,TGCAGTGCTAGACCGGGGACAGGGGCCTCCTACGAGCAGTACTTC
TRBV18,many,.,TRBJ2-7,CASSPDRTYEQYF,TGTGCCAGCTCACCGGACAGAACCTACGAGCAGTACTTC
TRBV10-3,many,TRBD1,TRBJ1-2,CAISESPTGGYGYTF,TGTGCCATCAGTGAGTCACCTACAGGGGGTTATGGCTACACCTTC
TRBV12-3/TRBV12-4,few,TRBD1,TRBJ1-4,CASSFSGTALEKLFF,TGTGCCAGCAGTTTCTCCGGGACAGCCCTTGAAAAACTGTTTTTT
TRBV20-1,few,.,TRBJ1-3,CSAALYLSGNTIYF,TGCAGTGCCGCCCTATACCTCTCTGGAAACACCATATATTTT
TRBV9,few,.,TRBJ1-5,CASSADPGSQPQHF,TGTGCCAGCAGCGCGGACCCGGGGAGCCAGCCCCAGCATTTT
TRBV15,.,TRBD1,TRBJ2-1,CATSSPGQSYNEQFF,TGTGCCACCAGCAGTCCGGGACAGAGCTACAATGAGCAGTTCTTC
TRBV6-2/TRBV6-3,.,.,TRBJ2-1,CASSYRGPYNEQFF,TGTGCCAGCAGTTACAGGGGTCCCTACAATGAGCAGTTCTTC
TRBV30,.,.,TRBJ2-1,CAWSTAIKGNEQFF,TGTGCCTGGAGTACAGCCATCAAGGGCAATGAGCAGTTCTTC
TRBV29-1,few,.,TRBJ2-3,CSHSKIGTDTQYF,TGCAGCCATAGTAAGATCGGCACAGATACGCAGTATTTT
TRBV10-3,few,.,TRBJ2-1,CAISETGLSPNEQFF,TGTGCCATCAGTGAGACAGGGCTCTCTCCCAATGAGCAGTTCTTC
TRBV12-3/TRBV12-4,.,.,TRBJ2-3,CASSSYLRGTQYF,TGTGCCAGCAGTTCCTATTTAAGGGGTACGCAGTATTTT
TRBV10-3,many,.,TRBJ2-3,CAIGGATPGDTQYF,TGTGCCATCGGGGGGGCTACTCCAGGAGATACGCAGTATTTT
TRBV12-3/TRBV12-4,few,TRBD2,TRBJ2-1,CASSRGLAGISYNEQFF,TGTGCCAGCAGTCGGGGACTAGCGGGAATCTCCTACAATGAGCAGTTCTTC
TRBV20-1,few,.,TRBJ1-3,CSARSDVPGNTIYF,TGCAGTGCTAGATCGGACGTCCCTGGAAACACCATATATTTT
TRBV4-3,few,TRBD1,TRBJ1-1,CASSQDHRGLTEAFF,TGCGCCAGCAGCCAAGATCACAGGGGGCTGACTGAAGCTTTCTTT